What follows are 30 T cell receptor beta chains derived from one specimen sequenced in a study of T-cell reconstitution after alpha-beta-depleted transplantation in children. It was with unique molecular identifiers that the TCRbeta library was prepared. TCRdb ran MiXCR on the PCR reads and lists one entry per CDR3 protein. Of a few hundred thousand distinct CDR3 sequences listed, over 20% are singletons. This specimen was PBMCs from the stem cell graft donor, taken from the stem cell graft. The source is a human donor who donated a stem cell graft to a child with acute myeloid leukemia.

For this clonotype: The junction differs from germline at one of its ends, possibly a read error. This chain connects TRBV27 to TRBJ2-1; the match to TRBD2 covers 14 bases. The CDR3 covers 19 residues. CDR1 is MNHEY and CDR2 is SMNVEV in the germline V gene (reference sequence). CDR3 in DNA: TGTGCCCGCAGTTTATCGGGAAGGACTAGCGGGAGGAGGGACAATGAGCAGTTCTTC. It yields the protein CARSLSGRTSGRRDNEQFF.

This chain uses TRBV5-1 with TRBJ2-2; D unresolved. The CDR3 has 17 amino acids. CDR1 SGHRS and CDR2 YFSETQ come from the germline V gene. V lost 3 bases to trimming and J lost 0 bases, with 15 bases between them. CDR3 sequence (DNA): TGCGCCAGCAGCTCGCCCGACGGCGGTCCGAACACCGGGGAGCTGTTTTTT. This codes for CASSSPDGGPNTGELFF.

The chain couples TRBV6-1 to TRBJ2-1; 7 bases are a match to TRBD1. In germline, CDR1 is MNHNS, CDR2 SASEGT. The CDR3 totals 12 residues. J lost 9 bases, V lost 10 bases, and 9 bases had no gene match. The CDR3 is CATETGSGEQFF. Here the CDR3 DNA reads TGTGCCACGGAGACAGGGTCGGGTGAGCAGTTCTTC.

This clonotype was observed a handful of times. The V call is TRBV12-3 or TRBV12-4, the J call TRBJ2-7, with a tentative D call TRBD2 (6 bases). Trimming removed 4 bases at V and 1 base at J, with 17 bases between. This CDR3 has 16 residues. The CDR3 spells CASSSWGLTKSYEQYF. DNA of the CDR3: TGTGCCAGCAGTTCGTGGGGACTGACAAAATCCTACGAGCAGTACTTC.

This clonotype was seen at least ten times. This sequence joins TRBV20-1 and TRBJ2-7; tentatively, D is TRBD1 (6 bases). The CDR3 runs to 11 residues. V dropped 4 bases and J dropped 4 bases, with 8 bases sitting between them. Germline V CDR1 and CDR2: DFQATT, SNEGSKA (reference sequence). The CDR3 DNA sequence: TGCAGTGCTACACAGGGTTACGAGCAGTACTTC. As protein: CSATQGYEQYF.

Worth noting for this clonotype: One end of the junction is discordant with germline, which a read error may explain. The CDR3 sequence: CCASGGLANSYEQYF. The CDR3 DNA sequence: TGCTGTGCTAGTGGGGGACTAGCGAATTCCTACGAGCAGTACTTC. This sequence joins TRBV20-1 and TRBJ2-7; 10 nucleotides match TRBD2. This CDR3 is 15 amino acids long. Germline CDR1 is DFQATT and CDR2 is SNEGSKA (reference sequence).

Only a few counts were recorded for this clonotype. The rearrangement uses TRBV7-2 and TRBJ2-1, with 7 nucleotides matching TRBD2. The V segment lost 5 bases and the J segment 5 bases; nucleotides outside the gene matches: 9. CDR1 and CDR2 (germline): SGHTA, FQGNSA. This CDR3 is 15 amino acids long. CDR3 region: CASSLGPLANNEQFF. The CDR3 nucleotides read TGTGCCAGCAGCCTGGGGCCACTAGCGAACAATGAGCAGTTCTTC.

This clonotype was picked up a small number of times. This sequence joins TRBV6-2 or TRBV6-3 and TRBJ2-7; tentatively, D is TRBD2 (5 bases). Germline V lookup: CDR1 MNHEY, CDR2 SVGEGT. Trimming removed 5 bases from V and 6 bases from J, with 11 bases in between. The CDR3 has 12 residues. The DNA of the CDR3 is TGTGCCAGCAGTACGGACTTGTTCGAGCAGTACTTC. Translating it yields CASSTDLFEQYF.

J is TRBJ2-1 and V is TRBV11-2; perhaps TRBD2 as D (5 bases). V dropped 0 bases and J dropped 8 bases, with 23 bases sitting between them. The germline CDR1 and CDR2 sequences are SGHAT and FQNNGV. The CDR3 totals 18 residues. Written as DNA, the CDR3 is TGTGCCAGCAGCTTAGATGGAGGTGGAGCGCTAATGGGCGATGAGCAGTTCTTC. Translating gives CASSLDGGGALMGDEQFF.

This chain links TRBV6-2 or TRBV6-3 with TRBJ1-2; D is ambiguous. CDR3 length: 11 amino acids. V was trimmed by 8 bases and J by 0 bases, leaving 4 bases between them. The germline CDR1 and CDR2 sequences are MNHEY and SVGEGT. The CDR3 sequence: CASGANYGYTF. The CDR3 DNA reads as TGTGCCAGCGGAGCTAACTATGGCTACACCTTC.

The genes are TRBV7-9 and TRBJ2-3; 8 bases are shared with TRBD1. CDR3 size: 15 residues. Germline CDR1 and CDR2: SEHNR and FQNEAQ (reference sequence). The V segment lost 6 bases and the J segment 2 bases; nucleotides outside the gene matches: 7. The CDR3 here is CASRSGQEFTDTQYF. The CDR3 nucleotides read TGTGCCAGCAGATCGGGACAGGAGTTCACAGATACGCAGTATTTT.

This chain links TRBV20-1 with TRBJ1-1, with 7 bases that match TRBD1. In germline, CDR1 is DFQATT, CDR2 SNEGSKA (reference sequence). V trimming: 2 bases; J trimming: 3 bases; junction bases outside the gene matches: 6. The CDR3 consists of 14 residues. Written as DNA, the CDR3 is TGCAGTGCTAGACCTATAGACAGGGACACTGAAGCTTTCTTT. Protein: CSARPIDRDTEAFF.

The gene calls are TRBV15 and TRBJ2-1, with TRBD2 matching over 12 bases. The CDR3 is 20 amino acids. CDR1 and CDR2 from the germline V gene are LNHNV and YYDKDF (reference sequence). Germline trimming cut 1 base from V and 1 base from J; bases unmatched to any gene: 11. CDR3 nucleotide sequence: TGTGCCACCAGCAGAGTACCCTCCGGACTAGCGGGAATGTCCTACAATGAGCAGTTCTTC. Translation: CATSRVPSGLAGMSYNEQFF.

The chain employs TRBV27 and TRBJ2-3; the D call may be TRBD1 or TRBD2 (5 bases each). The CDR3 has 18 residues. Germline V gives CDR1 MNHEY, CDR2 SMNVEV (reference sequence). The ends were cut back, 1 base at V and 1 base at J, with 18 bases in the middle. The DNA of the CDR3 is TGTGCCAGCAGTTTATTGGTGGGGACCTCCAGTGGCACAGATACGCAGTATTTT. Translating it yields CASSLLVGTSSGTDTQYF.

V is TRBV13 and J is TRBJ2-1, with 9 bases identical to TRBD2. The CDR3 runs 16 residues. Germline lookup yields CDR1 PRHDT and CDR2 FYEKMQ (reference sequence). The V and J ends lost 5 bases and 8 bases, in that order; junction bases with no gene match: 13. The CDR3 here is CASSLERAGGDDEQFF. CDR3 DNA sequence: TGTGCCAGCAGCCTGGAACGAGCGGGGGGAGACGATGAGCAGTTCTTC.

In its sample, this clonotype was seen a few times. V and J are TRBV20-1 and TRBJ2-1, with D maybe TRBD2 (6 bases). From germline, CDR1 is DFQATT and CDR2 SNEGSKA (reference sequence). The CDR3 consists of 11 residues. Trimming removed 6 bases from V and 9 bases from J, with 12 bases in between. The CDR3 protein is CSARPGGEQFF. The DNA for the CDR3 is TGCAGTGCGCGACCCGGGGGTGAGCAGTTCTTC.

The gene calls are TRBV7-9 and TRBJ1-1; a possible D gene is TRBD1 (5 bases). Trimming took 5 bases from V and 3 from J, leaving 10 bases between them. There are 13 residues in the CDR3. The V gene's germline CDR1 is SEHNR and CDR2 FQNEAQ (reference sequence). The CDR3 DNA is TGTGCCAGCAGCCCACGGGACGACACTGAAGCTTTCTTT. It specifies CASSPRDDTEAFF.

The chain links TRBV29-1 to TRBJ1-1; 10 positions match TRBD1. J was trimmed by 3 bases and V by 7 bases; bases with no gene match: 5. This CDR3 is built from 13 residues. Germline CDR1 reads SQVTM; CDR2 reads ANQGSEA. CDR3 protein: CSAQGTGDTEAFF. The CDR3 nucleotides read TGCAGCGCACAAGGGACAGGGGACACTGAAGCTTTCTTT.

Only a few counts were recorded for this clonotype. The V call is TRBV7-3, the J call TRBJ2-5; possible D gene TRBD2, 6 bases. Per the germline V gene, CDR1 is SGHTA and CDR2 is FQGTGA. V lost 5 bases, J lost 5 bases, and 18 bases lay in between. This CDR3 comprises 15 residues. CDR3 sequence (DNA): TGTGCCAGCAGCCCATCGGGACTCCAACATGAGACCCAGTACTTC. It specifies CASSPSGLQHETQYF.

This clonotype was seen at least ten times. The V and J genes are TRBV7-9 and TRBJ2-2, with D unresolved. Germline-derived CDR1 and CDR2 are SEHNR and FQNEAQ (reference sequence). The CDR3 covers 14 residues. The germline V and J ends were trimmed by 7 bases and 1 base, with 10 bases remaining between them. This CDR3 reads CASNRAGNTGELFF. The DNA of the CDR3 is TGTGCCAGCAATCGGGCAGGGAACACCGGGGAGCTGTTTTTT.

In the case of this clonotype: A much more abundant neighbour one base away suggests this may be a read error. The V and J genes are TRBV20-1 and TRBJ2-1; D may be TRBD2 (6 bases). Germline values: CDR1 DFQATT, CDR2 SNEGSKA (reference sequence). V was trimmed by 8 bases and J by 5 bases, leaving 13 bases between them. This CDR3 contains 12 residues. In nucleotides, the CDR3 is TGCAGTTCTACGGGGGACGACAATGAGCAGTTCTTC. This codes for CSSTGDDNEQFF.

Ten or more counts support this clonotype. The CDR3 region has the DNA TGTGCCAGCAGCCCAGCGGGAGTTGGCACAGATACGCAGTATTTT. This sequence encodes CASSPAGVGTDTQYF. This rearrangement joins TRBV7-3 to TRBJ2-3, with TRBD2 matching 8 bases. With V trimmed by 5 bases and J by 1 base, 5 bases remained unmatched. The CDR3 length is 15 residues. CDR1 SGHTA and CDR2 FQGTGA come from the germline V gene.

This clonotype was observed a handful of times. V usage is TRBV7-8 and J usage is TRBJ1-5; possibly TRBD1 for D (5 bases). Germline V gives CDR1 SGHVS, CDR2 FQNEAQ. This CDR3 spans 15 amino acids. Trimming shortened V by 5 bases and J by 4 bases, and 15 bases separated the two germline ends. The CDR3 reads CASSQWGLENQPQHF. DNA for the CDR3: TGTGCCAGCAGCCAGTGGGGGTTGGAGAATCAGCCCCAGCATTTT.

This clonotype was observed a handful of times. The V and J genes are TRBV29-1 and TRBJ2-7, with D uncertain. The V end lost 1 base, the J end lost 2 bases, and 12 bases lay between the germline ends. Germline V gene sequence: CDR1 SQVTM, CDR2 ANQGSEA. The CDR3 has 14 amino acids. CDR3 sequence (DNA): TGCAGCGTTGAAGGCTGGACCCGTCCCTACGAGCAGTACTTC. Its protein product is CSVEGWTRPYEQYF.

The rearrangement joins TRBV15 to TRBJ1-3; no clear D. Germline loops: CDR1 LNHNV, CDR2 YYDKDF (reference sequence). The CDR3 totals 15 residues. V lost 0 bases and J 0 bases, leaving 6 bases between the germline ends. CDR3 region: CATSREVGSGNTIYF. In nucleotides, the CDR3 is TGTGCCACCAGCAGAGAGGTGGGCTCTGGAAACACCATATATTTT.

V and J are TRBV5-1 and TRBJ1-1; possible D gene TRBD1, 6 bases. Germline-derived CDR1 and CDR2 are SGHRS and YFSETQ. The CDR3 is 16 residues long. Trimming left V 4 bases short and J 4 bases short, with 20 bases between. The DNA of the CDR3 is TGCGCCAGCAGCACTAGGACAGTAGAGTCTTCCACTGAAGCTTTCTTT. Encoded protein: CASSTRTVESSTEAFF.

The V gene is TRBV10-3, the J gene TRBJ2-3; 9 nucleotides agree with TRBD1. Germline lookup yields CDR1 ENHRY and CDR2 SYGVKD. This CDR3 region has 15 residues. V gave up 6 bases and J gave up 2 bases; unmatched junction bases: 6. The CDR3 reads CAIRSTGGYTDTQYF. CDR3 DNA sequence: TGTGCCATCAGGTCGACAGGGGGATACACAGATACGCAGTATTTT.

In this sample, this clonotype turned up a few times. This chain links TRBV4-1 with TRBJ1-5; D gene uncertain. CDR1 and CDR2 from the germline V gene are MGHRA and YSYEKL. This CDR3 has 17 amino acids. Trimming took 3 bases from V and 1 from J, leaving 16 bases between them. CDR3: CASSQGPSKPSNQPQHF. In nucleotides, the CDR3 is TGCGCCAGCAGCCAGGGTCCATCAAAACCGAGCAATCAGCCCCAGCATTTT.

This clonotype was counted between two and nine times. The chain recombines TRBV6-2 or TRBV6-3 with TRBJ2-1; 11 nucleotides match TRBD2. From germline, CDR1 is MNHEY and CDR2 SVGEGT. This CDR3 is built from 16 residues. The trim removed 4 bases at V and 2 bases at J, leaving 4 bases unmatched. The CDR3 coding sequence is TGTGCCAGCAGTTGGGCTAGCGGGGGGACCTACAATGAGCAGTTCTTC. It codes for CASSWASGGTYNEQFF.

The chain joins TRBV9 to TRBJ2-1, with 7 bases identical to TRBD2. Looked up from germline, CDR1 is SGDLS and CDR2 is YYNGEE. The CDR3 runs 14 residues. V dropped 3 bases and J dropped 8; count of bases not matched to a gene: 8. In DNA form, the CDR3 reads TGTGCCAGCAGCGCACCGGAGGGAGGGGATGAGCAGTTCTTC. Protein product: CASSAPEGGDEQFF. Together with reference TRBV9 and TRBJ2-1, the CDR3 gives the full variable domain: DSGVTQTPKHLITATGQRVTLRCSPRSGDLSVYWYQQSLDQGLQFLIQYYNGEERAKGNILERFSAQQFPDLHSELNLSSLELGDSALYFCASSAPEGGDEQFFGPGTRLTVL.